The TCR beta chain under discussion was sequenced for a study of cytomegalovirus exposure and HLA in healthy donors (dated by TCRdb to the late 2010s). With regard to the full study: An earlier analysis of under 600 of the donors reported more than 250 Gb of sequence data and some 120 million unique TCR beta sequences from roughly 200 million T cells. An early release that covered fewer than 800 HLA-typed donors contained about 300 gigabases of sequencing data and tens of millions of unique TCR sequences. Of the 350 to 450 genotyped donors, 65% to 90% fell in the genetic ancestry cluster associated with self-reported Caucasian donors. The study was designed to test whether signatures of past pathogen exposure could be identified by cataloging public T cell receptors. The study used immunosequencing to profile the T cell repertoires of more than 650 subjects and linked those repertoires to cytomegalovirus serostatus. Besides the first cohort of some 670 subjects, a separate validation cohort made up of over 95 different subjects was used. To predict cytomegalovirus infection status, the study brought together high-throughput TCR immunosequencing, statistical association of individual TCRs with disease status, and machine learning. A later analysis re-examined previously published TCR beta repertoires from about 700 donors and added high-resolution HLA genotyping to investigate patterns of TCR occurrence. In the later analysis, no new phenotypic data were used to find candidate immune exposures; instead, reliance was placed on TCR beta sequences and their occurrence across donors. In an earlier analysis of 587 of the donors, high-throughput TCR beta sequencing was used to judge whether each TCR beta V gene segment behaved as functional or pseudogenic. Donor age, sex, ethnicity and CMV serostatus were collected together with the repertoire data. A later genetic analysis used genome-wide SNP genotypes for about three fifths of the 666 donors, treating that subset as a discovery cohort. Every discovery cohort repertoire had been produced on one sequencing platform. HLA typing covered class I and class II loci at four-digit resolution. The number of typed donors differed by locus: about 620-630 for A, B, C, DRB1 and DQB1; approximately 520 for DQA1; 606 for DPA1; and some 430 for DPB1. A handful of DR-DQ haplotypes were handled as single units for association and clustering because linkage in the cohort was strong. Among about 370 genotyped donors of the cohort, an average of around 240,000 unique TCR beta nucleotide sequences was sequenced per donor, of which roughly 17% were non-productive. What the study reported, not specific to this receptor: Most CMV-associated TCR beta chains appeared to be HLA-restricted in a later analysis, and the HLA associations seemed to be driven largely by CMV exposure. This cohort had only TCR beta chains sequenced, and the lack of alpha or paired-chain data limited which features could be detected. Immune exposure information for the cohort was limited to CMV serostatus. Approximately 16 rarely observed V segments, including chromosome 9 orphons, were excluded from the earlier analysis of approximately 500 of the donors because counts were too low. Broadly in line with IMGT annotations, most TCR beta V segments showed up in productive rearrangements about 87% or about 30% of the time in an earlier analysis of approximately 640 of the donors. HLA typing was unavailable for some donors at each locus, so association tests used only the typed subset. At a false discovery rate of 0.05, a later analysis linked around 15,000 TCR beta sequences to specific HLA alleles. In a later genetic analysis, fewer N-insertions in productive TCRs were reported among donors in an Asian-associated ancestry cluster than the roughly 710-donor mean. According to the authors, the approach could potentially be generalized to other disease states and immunological phenotypes. The study gave a list of about 150 TCR beta chains associated with cytomegalovirus. Linkage disequilibrium might explain the correlated functional status among segregating V segments, but an unknown experimental factor could not be excluded. The classifier was reported to diagnose cytomegalovirus status with high specificity and sensitivity in both the original and validation cohorts. Most TCR sequences were observed very rarely across donors, whereas some public TCRs were present in many individuals. In a later analysis, several top co-occurrence clusters were reported to appear linked to parvovirus B19, influenza, CMV and Epstein-Barr virus. According to a later analysis, TCR association rates differed among HLA loci, with DRB1 alleles showing the most associated TCRs and HLA-C alleles showing the fewest. The sequencing pipeline was judged likely to have produced a cluster of highly shared sequence variants as a technical artifact. When HLA alleles, especially DR and DQ, strongly co-occurred, attributing TCR associations to individual alleles was difficult. A later analysis found that HLA-associated TCR beta chains were more clonally expanded and had lower generation probabilities than equally common non-associated chains. A further reported finding was that TCR beta sequences accurately predicted the HLA-A and HLA-B alleles for most subjects in the first cohort. Presence/absence analyses assumed roughly uniform sequencing depth across donors, an assumption that may not hold. Some IMGT-functional V segments, including TRBV6-2 and TRBV6-3, could not be distinguished by the 87-base-pair reads and were therefore excluded. V-gene and J-gene trimming of TCR beta chains was associated with a missense DCLRE1C variant in a later genetic analysis, and the association was replicated in an independent cohort. Three of the identified cytomegalovirus-associated TCR beta chains were confirmed in vitro to be specific for cytomegalovirus antigens.

Germline trimming: 0 bases from V, 5 bases from J; junction bases outside gene matches: 9. Counted from cysteine to phenylalanine, this CDR3 has 17 amino acids. Only the CDR3 portion is preserved as DNA: 51 bases, with reading frame beginning at the first base. The germline V gene (reference sequence) supplies CDR1 GTSNPN and CDR2 SVGIG. The method behind the library was the immunoSEQ multiplex PCR assay. For the multiplex PCR, a mixture combining 60 forward primers for TCR Vbeta segments and 13 reverse primers for TCR Jbeta segments was used. The CDR3 region of rearranged TCR beta genes was amplified from genomic DNA with a multiplex PCR assay. Amplified TCR beta libraries were sequenced as 87-base-pair reads on the Illumina HiSeq System. The original methods were these. A later analysis counted tens of millions of unique TCR beta chains across the 640 or so repertoires, and some 11 million of these chains were shared by at least two donors. Raw reads were error-corrected and collapsed into unique sequences with a nearest-neighbor algorithm that merged closely related sequences to remove PCR and sequencing errors. Alignment of CDR3 sequences to IMGT reference sequences was used to assign V, D and J gene segments. For a sequence to be retained, at least a six-nucleotide match to both a V gene segment and a J gene segment was required. Rearrangements were called productive when the CDR3 lacked stop codons and stayed in frame with V and J; all others were non-productive. Following IMGT convention, CDR3 was defined as the stretch from the second conserved V-encoded cysteine to the conserved J-encoded phenylalanine. Sequences without an unambiguous match to a single V gene segment were excluded from the earlier analysis of almost 600 of the donors. In an earlier analysis of several hundred of the donors, V segments were called functional above 56.7% productive rearrangements and were called segregating when the between-donor standard deviation exceeded 5%. A statistical classification framework was built for diagnosing cytomegalovirus status from the catalog of TCR beta chain sequences. In a later analysis, V and J genes were assigned by comparing TCR nucleotide sequences against IMGT/GENE-DB human TR gene sequences. The TCRdist pipeline was used in a later analysis to assign CDR3 sequences and most-parsimonious VDJ recombination scenarios. In a later analysis, each TCR beta chain was defined by its CDR3 amino acid sequence together with its V-gene family, and reads without a unique V-gene family were excluded. As a way to deal with suspected cross-contamination and a sequencing artifact, a later analysis dropped roughly 620 nucleotide sequences that were highly shared and had low generation probability. In a later analysis, a clonal expansion index for each public chain was calculated from normalized within-repertoire ranks of inferred template counts. Generation probabilities in a later analysis came from a VDJ recombination model fitted to out-of-frame rearrangements, and those results were checked against IGoR. A later analysis scored TCR-TCR, TCR-HLA and TCR-CMV co-occurrence with hypergeometric tests, applying a repertoire-size bias correction to TCR pairs. In a later analysis, false discovery rates were estimated by permuting HLA or CMV assignments 20 times. A later analysis grouped co-occurring TCRs with DBSCAN, adding TCRdist sequence similarity when clustering within HLA-allele-positive subsets. Repertoires with fewer than 30,000 or more than 120,000 public chains were left out of co-occurrence clustering, as were five repertoires with anomalous nucleotide sharing. TCRdb stores this immuneACCESS table with in-frame sequences only. Part of the clones is absent; in the studies checked, under half of the shortfall reflects unresolved V genes, and no reason is known for the rest. The V and J calls and clone size were taken over from that table, and D and trimming were inferred from the DNA. Present in this sample are about 150,000 clones, roughly a tenth of which were seen just once. The top ten constitute 1.5% to 2% of the sample.

In total, approximately 700 healthy bone marrow donors made up the cohort. All cohort members were sampled while nominally healthy, although unrecorded immune exposures were likely present. The donor was CMV seronegative and belonged to the group of over 350 seronegative cohort members. Each donor provided a peripheral blood sample, and peripheral blood mononuclear cells were used for TCR beta sequencing. Genomic DNA was extracted from the blood cell samples with the Qiagen DNeasy Blood Extraction Kit. The sample holds a few counts of this clone. It lacks a known antigen. The record has no base qualities; no much larger clone is one base away.

The sample taken for sequencing was PBMCs. The source of this sequence is a male donor in good health and CMV-seronegative. This chain joins TRBV30 to TRBJ2-1; 11 bases in the junction line up with TRBD2. The CDR3 protein: CAWSVQQTSGIHNEQFF. The DNA sequence follows: TGTGCCTGGAGTGTACAACAGACTAGCGGGATCCACAATGAGCAGTTCTTC.